The rows below give T cell receptor beta chains drawn from one sample of a study of beta chain features in type 1 diabetes. Produced via immunoSEQ multiplex PCR; TCRdb's table is partial and in-frame only. The data show 350,000 to 450,000 clones, with roughly 15% seen just once and around 0.02% held by the top ten. The sample consisted of naive CD4+ T cells from blood. Receptors originate from a woman under 30 in good health. Each CDR3 is given with its conserved first and last residue. D genes are given only for firm matches. Size is stated for part of the rows, as once, few or many counts, or as a class when the clone is expanded.

>TRBJ2-2|TRBD2|NA|TRBV14
CASSQDKTSGRWTGELFF
TGTGCCAGCAGCCAAGATAAGACTAGCGGGAGATGGACCGGGGAGCTGTTTTTT
>TRBJ2-7|TRBD2|NA|TRBV7-8
CASRTSGSHEQYF
TGTGCCAGCAGGACAAGCGGGAGCCACGAGCAGTACTTC
>TRBJ2-3|NA|NA|TRBV29-1
CSVRGSTRSTDTQYF
TGCAGCGTTAGGGGGTCCACCCGGAGCACAGATACGCAGTATTTT
>TRBJ1-1|TRBD1|NA|TRBV4-3
CASSLTGGNTEAFF
TGCGCCAGCAGCCTCACAGGGGGGAACACTGAAGCTTTCTTT
>TRBJ2-7|NA|NA|TRBV28
CASSPTTRDHREF
TGTGCCAGCAGTCCCACCACGCGGGACCATAGGGAATTC
>TRBJ2-1|TRBD2|few|TRBV28
CASWKPGLGVSSYNEQFF
TGTGCCAGCTGGAAGCCGGGACTAGGGGTTAGCTCCTACAATGAGCAGTTCTTC
>TRBJ2-7|NA|NA|TRBV11-2
CASSLLQRRGAYF
TGTGCCAGCAGCTTGTTGCAGCGGAGGGGAGCTTACTTC
>TRBJ2-1|TRBD2|few|TRBV15
CATSRTLAGAIHEQFF
TGTGCCACCAGCAGAACTCTAGCGGGAGCTATACATGAGCAGTTCTTC
>TRBJ1-5|NA|few|TRBV20-1
CSGGLNQPQHF
TGCAGTGGGGGACTCAATCAGCCCCAGCATTTT
>TRBJ2-5|NA|few|TRBV30
CAWSVSSTQETQYF
TGTGCCTGGAGTGTTTCGTCCACCCAGGAGACCCAGTACTTC
>TRBJ2-1|TRBD2|NA|TRBV28
CASLAGGHNEQFF
TGTGCCTCACTAGCGGGAGGCCACAATGAGCAGTTCTTC